This TCR beta chain was recorded in a study of cytomegalovirus exposure and HLA in healthy donors. The study, taken as a whole, reports: Later analysis demonstrated an association between a missense DCLRE1C variant and TCR beta V- and J-gene trimming. It was reported in a later analysis that an Asian-associated ancestry cluster showed fewer N-insertions than the roughly 670-donor mean. TCR beta V segments were, for the most part, productive about 87% or about 30% of the time in an earlier analysis.

The V gene's germline CDR1 is SGHAT and CDR2 FQNNGV. The CDR3 is 14 amino acids. V shed 0 bases and J shed 4 bases, with 8 bases lying between them. Note on this clone: The antigen remains undetermined.

The PCR had 60 Vbeta and 13 Jbeta primers. Clones were read by immunoSEQ multiplex PCR, and TCRdb kept only the in-frame ones, dropping some. The sample yields around 140,000 clones, approximately 80% seen once. The chain carries TRBV11-2 and TRBJ2-3, with D perhaps matching TRBD2 (5 bases). This clonotype was sampled from a male donor in good health and CMV-seronegative. The sequenced sample consisted of PBMCs. CDR3 nucleotide sequence: TGTGCCAGCAGCTTAGATTGGGGAGCAGATACGCAGTATTTT. It translates to CASSLDWGADTQYF.